These T cell receptor beta chains were read from a single sample in a study of CD8 T cells in ankylosing spondylitis. TCRdb re-called the 5' RACE reads through MiXCR, storing one row per CDR3 protein. The sample has about 160,000 distinct CDR3 sequences; approximately 44% are singletons. The sample consisted of synovial fluid, either unsorted or a sorted T cell fraction (not recorded which). The receptors originated from a male donor with ankylosing spondylitis. Each CDR3 is given with its conserved first and last residue. Each record gives: J gene, V gene, D gene, CDR3 length, clone size, CDR3 DNA, CDR3 protein. The D gene is left open where the match is weak. Clone size is stated in some rows and not others, as once, few, many or a class when expanded.

j_gene: TRBJ2-3
v_gene: TRBV29-1
d_gene: -
len: 14
abundance: -
CDR3nt: TGCAGCGTTGCCCTAGGGCTTTCCACAGATACGCAGTATTTT
CDR3aa: CSVALGLSTDTQYF

j_gene: TRBJ2-7
v_gene: TRBV28
d_gene: -
len: 16
abundance: few
CDR3nt: TGTGCCAGCAGTTTATACGCCTGGCAGGGTTCCTACGAGCAGTACTTC
CDR3aa: CASSLYAWQGSYEQYF

j_gene: TRBJ2-2
v_gene: TRBV6-5
d_gene: TRBD2
len: 18
abundance: few
CDR3nt: TGTGCCAGCAGTTACACCGGGGGACTAGCGGGGAGGACCGGGGAGCTGTTTTTT
CDR3aa: CASSYTGGLAGRTGELFF

j_gene: TRBJ2-5
v_gene: TRBV12-3/TRBV12-4
d_gene: -
len: 13
abundance: -
CDR3nt: TGTGCCAGCACAGACAGGCCCCAAGAGACCCAGTACTTC
CDR3aa: CASTDRPQETQYF

j_gene: TRBJ2-1
v_gene: TRBV3-1
d_gene: TRBD2
len: 17
abundance: -
CDR3nt: TGTGCCAGCAGCCATGGCGGGAGATTATGGGTTGGGGATGAGCAGTTCTTC
CDR3aa: CASSHGGRLWVGDEQFF

j_gene: TRBJ2-5
v_gene: TRBV10-3
d_gene: -
len: 12
abundance: -
CDR3nt: TGTGCCTCATCACAAGAACAAGAGACCCAGTACTTC
CDR3aa: CASSQEQETQYF

j_gene: TRBJ1-5
v_gene: TRBV7-1
d_gene: -
len: 22
abundance: -
CDR3nt: TGTGCCAGCAGCTCGACCGGCGCGGGGTGGCAGGGGCCCACCCATTGGAATCAGCCCCAGCATTTT
CDR3aa: CASSSTGAGWQGPTHWNQPQHF

j_gene: TRBJ2-2
v_gene: TRBV5-8
d_gene: -
len: 15
abundance: many
CDR3nt: TGTGCCAGCAGCTTGTCGGCAGGGGCAGCCGGGGAGCTGTTTTTT
CDR3aa: CASSLSAGAAGELFF

j_gene: TRBJ2-7
v_gene: TRBV10-3
d_gene: TRBD1
len: 12
abundance: once
CDR3nt: TGTGCCATCAGGACCGGGACAGACGAGCAGTACTTC
CDR3aa: CAIRTGTDEQYF

j_gene: TRBJ1-1
v_gene: TRBV5-5
d_gene: TRBD1
len: 16
abundance: -
CDR3nt: TGTGCCAGCAGCTTTGGGGACAGAATGATGAACACTGAAGCTTTCTTT
CDR3aa: CASSFGDRMMNTEAFF

j_gene: TRBJ1-1
v_gene: TRBV4-1
d_gene: -
len: 14
abundance: -
CDR3nt: TGCGCCAGCAGCCAAGTGCAGGGAAACACTGAAGCTTTCTTT
CDR3aa: CASSQVQGNTEAFF

j_gene: TRBJ2-5
v_gene: TRBV12-3/TRBV12-4
d_gene: -
len: 14
abundance: -
CDR3nt: TGTGCCAGCAGTTTGGGGACACCTGAAGAGACCCAGTACTTC
CDR3aa: CASSLGTPEETQYF

j_gene: TRBJ2-2
v_gene: TRBV12-3/TRBV12-4
d_gene: TRBD1
len: 15
abundance: few
CDR3nt: TGTGCCAGCAGTTTAAGGGACAGGTTCCCCGGGGAGCTGTTTTTT
CDR3aa: CASSLRDRFPGELFF

j_gene: TRBJ2-1
v_gene: TRBV20-1
d_gene: TRBD2
len: 13
abundance: -
CDR3nt: TGCAGTGCTTGGGGCGGGAGGGAGAATGAGCAGTTCTTC
CDR3aa: CSAWGGRENEQFF

j_gene: TRBJ2-1
v_gene: TRBV4-2
d_gene: TRBD2
len: 15
abundance: -
CDR3nt: TGTGCCAGCAGCCTAACGGGACTAGCGGGAGCTGAGCAGTTCTTC
CDR3aa: CASSLTGLAGAEQFF

j_gene: TRBJ2-1
v_gene: TRBV7-9
d_gene: TRBD2
len: 14
abundance: few
CDR3nt: TGTGCCAGCAGCACCGGGACTAGTCACAATGAGCAGTTCTTC
CDR3aa: CASSTGTSHNEQFF

j_gene: TRBJ2-7
v_gene: TRBV29-1
d_gene: -
len: 12
abundance: -
CDR3nt: TGCAGCGTCGAACTGGACGTCTACGAGCAGTACTTC
CDR3aa: CSVELDVYEQYF

j_gene: TRBJ2-3
v_gene: TRBV7-3
d_gene: TRBD2
len: 15
abundance: few
CDR3nt: TGTGCCAGCAGCTTAACGGGACTAGCGGGAGATACGCAGTATTTT
CDR3aa: CASSLTGLAGDTQYF

j_gene: TRBJ1-2
v_gene: TRBV14
d_gene: TRBD1
len: 16
abundance: many
CDR3nt: TGTGCCAGCAGCCGAGAGGATACAGGGGGGATCTATGGCTACACCTTC
CDR3aa: CASSREDTGGIYGYTF

j_gene: TRBJ1-2
v_gene: TRBV10-3
d_gene: -
len: 15
abundance: -
CDR3nt: TGTGCCATCAGTGAGTTAAAACGATCCCGCTATGGCTACACCTTC
CDR3aa: CAISELKRSRYGYTF

j_gene: TRBJ2-7
v_gene: TRBV12-3/TRBV12-4
d_gene: -
len: 13
abundance: few
CDR3nt: TGTGCCAGCAGTAGATATTTACGCTACGAGCAGTACTTC
CDR3aa: CASSRYLRYEQYF

j_gene: TRBJ2-5
v_gene: TRBV7-8
d_gene: -
len: 15
abundance: -
CDR3nt: TGTGCCAGCAGCTCAAACAGGGGGGGGCAAGAGACCCAGTACTTC
CDR3aa: CASSSNRGGQETQYF

j_gene: TRBJ1-1
v_gene: TRBV7-8
d_gene: -
len: 17
abundance: -
CDR3nt: TGTGCCAGCAGCTTAGCCCCCGGGGGAGGGTTGAACACTGAAGCTTTCTTT
CDR3aa: CASSLAPGGGLNTEAFF

j_gene: TRBJ2-7
v_gene: TRBV15
d_gene: -
len: 15
abundance: many
CDR3nt: TGTGCCACCAGCAAGTCAAGCGACAAGACCTACGAGCAGTACTTC
CDR3aa: CATSKSSDKTYEQYF

j_gene: TRBJ1-1
v_gene: TRBV19
d_gene: -
len: 14
abundance: -
CDR3nt: TGTGCCAGTAGTATATGGGAGGGTTCCACTGAAGCTTTCTTT
CDR3aa: CASSIWEGSTEAFF

j_gene: TRBJ1-1
v_gene: TRBV30
d_gene: -
len: 16
abundance: few
CDR3nt: TGTGCCTGGAGTGTACTCGGAATCTCCATGAACACTGAAGCTTTCTTT
CDR3aa: CAWSVLGISMNTEAFF

j_gene: TRBJ2-1
v_gene: TRBV12-3/TRBV12-4
d_gene: TRBD2
len: 19
abundance: -
CDR3nt: TGTGCCAGCAGTTACCCCCAGACTAGCGGGAACTCATTTGTTAATGAGCAGTTCTTC
CDR3aa: CASSYPQTSGNSFVNEQFF

j_gene: TRBJ2-1
v_gene: TRBV24-1
d_gene: -
len: 17
abundance: -
CDR3nt: TGTGCCACCAGTGCCCTTGGGGACCCGAGCTCCTACAATGAGCAGTTCTTC
CDR3aa: CATSALGDPSSYNEQFF

j_gene: TRBJ1-2
v_gene: TRBV6-6
d_gene: -
len: 11
abundance: once
CDR3nt: TGTGCCACCCGACACATCTATGGCTACACCTTC
CDR3aa: CATRHIYGYTF

j_gene: TRBJ2-1
v_gene: TRBV14
d_gene: -
len: 13
abundance: -
CDR3nt: TGTGCCAGCAGTGGGGGCAGAGACAATGAGCAGTTCTTC
CDR3aa: CASSGGRDNEQFF

j_gene: TRBJ2-1
v_gene: TRBV27
d_gene: TRBD2
len: 15
abundance: -
CDR3nt: TGTGCCAGCAGCTCCGCAGCGGGAGGTTACAATGAGCAGTTCTTC
CDR3aa: CASSSAAGGYNEQFF

j_gene: TRBJ1-4
v_gene: TRBV7-4
d_gene: TRBD1
len: 18
abundance: -
CDR3nt: TGTGCCAGCAGCGACCCCCGGGACAGGGGGCCAGGGGATGAAAAACTGTTTTTT
CDR3aa: CASSDPRDRGPGDEKLFF

j_gene: TRBJ2-3
v_gene: TRBV20-1
d_gene: TRBD2
len: 14
abundance: -
CDR3nt: TGCAGTGCTGCCCGACTAGCGCGCACAGATACGCAGTATTTT
CDR3aa: CSAARLARTDTQYF

j_gene: TRBJ2-7
v_gene: TRBV25-1
d_gene: -
len: 15
abundance: -
CDR3nt: TGTGCCAGCAGTGGACACAGGGTCGGGACCTACGAGCAGTACTTC
CDR3aa: CASSGHRVGTYEQYF

j_gene: TRBJ1-1
v_gene: TRBV10-3
d_gene: -
len: 15
abundance: few
CDR3nt: TGTGCCATCAGTGGGCGGGGGGGAGAGGTTACTGAAGCTTTCTTT
CDR3aa: CAISGRGGEVTEAFF

j_gene: TRBJ2-2
v_gene: TRBV12-3/TRBV12-4
d_gene: TRBD2
len: 16
abundance: few
CDR3nt: TGTGCCAGCAGTCCCGGGACTAGCGGGAATGGCGGGGAGCTGTTTTTT
CDR3aa: CASSPGTSGNGGELFF

j_gene: TRBJ2-7
v_gene: TRBV12-3/TRBV12-4
d_gene: TRBD2
len: 19
abundance: few
CDR3nt: TGTGCCAGCAGTTTAGGCCTAGCGGGAGCAAGAGGGTTCCCCTACGAGCAGTACTTC
CDR3aa: CASSLGLAGARGFPYEQYF

j_gene: TRBJ2-3
v_gene: TRBV13
d_gene: -
len: 13
abundance: -
CDR3nt: TGTGCCAGCAGTCCGACGGAGACAGATACGCAGTATTTT
CDR3aa: CASSPTETDTQYF

j_gene: TRBJ2-7
v_gene: TRBV5-1
d_gene: -
len: 15
abundance: few
CDR3nt: TGCGCCAGCAGCTTTGTGACTAGTCCCACCTACGAGCAGTACTTC
CDR3aa: CASSFVTSPTYEQYF

j_gene: TRBJ1-5
v_gene: TRBV18
d_gene: -
len: 16
abundance: few
CDR3nt: TGTGCCAGCTCACCACTTGGCGGTAGATTGGTCCAGCCCCAGCATTTT
CDR3aa: CASSPLGGRLVQPQHF

j_gene: TRBJ1-6
v_gene: TRBV7-9
d_gene: TRBD1
len: 15
abundance: -
CDR3nt: TGTGCCAGCAGCTCTGGGACAGGGGGCATTTCACCCCTCCACTTT
CDR3aa: CASSSGTGGISPLHF

j_gene: TRBJ2-7
v_gene: TRBV20-1
d_gene: -
len: 17
abundance: -
CDR3nt: TGCAGTGCTAGAGACCTAAAACCCCGACAGTACTCCTACGAGCAGTACTTC
CDR3aa: CSARDLKPRQYSYEQYF

j_gene: TRBJ2-4
v_gene: TRBV12-3/TRBV12-4
d_gene: -
len: 14
abundance: -
CDR3nt: TGTGCCAGCAGTCCAGACGGGAGCGGGAACATTCAGTACTTC
CDR3aa: CASSPDGSGNIQYF

j_gene: TRBJ1-2
v_gene: TRBV28
d_gene: -
len: 14
abundance: -
CDR3nt: TGTGCCAGCAAATGGGGCCCACGGAACTATGGCTACACCTTC
CDR3aa: CASKWGPRNYGYTF

j_gene: TRBJ2-2
v_gene: TRBV20-1
d_gene: -
len: 13
abundance: -
CDR3nt: TGCAGTGCTAGAGATCGGGTTCCCGGGGAGCTGTTTTTT
CDR3aa: CSARDRVPGELFF

j_gene: TRBJ1-2
v_gene: TRBV13
d_gene: TRBD1
len: 13
abundance: once
CDR3nt: TGTGCCACCACCCCGGACAGGGCGGGTGGCTACACCTTC
CDR3aa: CATTPDRAGGYTF

j_gene: TRBJ2-7
v_gene: TRBV28
d_gene: -
len: 14
abundance: few
CDR3nt: TGTGCCAGCAGTTCCGACCCGCCGAGTCACGAGCAGTACTTC
CDR3aa: CASSSDPPSHEQYF

j_gene: TRBJ2-1
v_gene: TRBV11-2
d_gene: -
len: 21
abundance: few
CDR3nt: TGTGCCAGCAGCTTCCCAGTGTGGGGCAGGGCCTATTTGCCCTCCTACAATGAGCAGTTCTTC
CDR3aa: CASSFPVWGRAYLPSYNEQFF

j_gene: TRBJ2-2
v_gene: TRBV9
d_gene: -
len: 15
abundance: -
CDR3nt: TGTGCCAGCAGCGTAGTTTTGGGTGGGGCCGGGGAGCTGTTTTTT
CDR3aa: CASSVVLGGAGELFF

j_gene: TRBJ2-7
v_gene: TRBV7-9
d_gene: TRBD2
len: 16
abundance: -
CDR3nt: TGTGCCAGCAGCTTATCGACTAGCGGGAGGGATAACGAGCAGTACTTC
CDR3aa: CASSLSTSGRDNEQYF

j_gene: TRBJ2-5
v_gene: TRBV12-3/TRBV12-4
d_gene: TRBD2
len: 14
abundance: few
CDR3nt: TGTGCCAGCAGTTTCTGGCTAGCGGAAGAGACCCAGTACTTC
CDR3aa: CASSFWLAEETQYF

j_gene: TRBJ1-1
v_gene: TRBV11-2
d_gene: -
len: 18
abundance: -
CDR3nt: TGTGCCAGCAGCCTAGTCTTATCCACACAGAGATGGAACACTGAAGCTTTCTTT
CDR3aa: CASSLVLSTQRWNTEAFF

j_gene: TRBJ2-7
v_gene: TRBV27
d_gene: -
len: 15
abundance: few
CDR3nt: TGTGCCAGCAGTCCCCAGACAGGGAGGCCCTACGAGCAGTACTTC
CDR3aa: CASSPQTGRPYEQYF

j_gene: TRBJ1-1
v_gene: TRBV11-2
d_gene: -
len: 13
abundance: -
CDR3nt: TGTGCCAGCAGCTTACCCTTCAACACTGAAGCTTTCTTT
CDR3aa: CASSLPFNTEAFF

j_gene: TRBJ2-7
v_gene: TRBV12-3/TRBV12-4
d_gene: -
len: 14
abundance: -
CDR3nt: TGTGCCAGCAGCCCTCGGCCAGCTTCCTACGAGCAGTACTTC
CDR3aa: CASSPRPASYEQYF

j_gene: TRBJ2-2
v_gene: TRBV9
d_gene: -
len: 15
abundance: -
CDR3nt: TGTGCCAGCAGCGTACGGGGCTTGAACACCGGGGAGCTGTTTTTT
CDR3aa: CASSVRGLNTGELFF

j_gene: TRBJ1-1
v_gene: TRBV5-4
d_gene: -
len: 16
abundance: -
CDR3nt: TGTGCCAGCAGCTCATTACCCGGGCGGGCCCACACTGAAGCTTTCTTT
CDR3aa: CASSSLPGRAHTEAFF

j_gene: TRBJ1-2
v_gene: TRBV12-3/TRBV12-4
d_gene: -
len: 11
abundance: -
CDR3nt: TGTGCCATCCGGGGGTACGGTGGCTACACCTTC
CDR3aa: CAIRGYGGYTF

j_gene: TRBJ1-1
v_gene: TRBV7-6
d_gene: -
len: 15
abundance: few
CDR3nt: TGTGCCAGCAGCCCAACAGGATATATGAACACTGAAGCTTTCTTT
CDR3aa: CASSPTGYMNTEAFF

j_gene: TRBJ2-2
v_gene: TRBV12-3/TRBV12-4
d_gene: -
len: 12
abundance: -
CDR3nt: TGTGCCAGCGAGGGGAACACCGGGGAGCTGTTTTTT
CDR3aa: CASEGNTGELFF